A selection of T cell receptor beta chains follows, all from one sample in a study of control samples from healthy donors and cancer patients. The method was immunoSEQ multiplex PCR; TCRdb's version includes in-frame clones alone and lacks a portion of them. Counted here are about 130,000 clones, around 90% occurring once; the ten biggest clones make up 2% to 2.5%. Sample: blood. All receptors come from a man aged 18-30 years in good health. CDR3s include the opening cysteine and the closing phenylalanine or tryptophan. D genes are given only for firm matches. Not all rows give a size; the values are once, few, many and, for expanded clones, a class.

>TRBV27|-|TRBJ2-3|once
CASSEVAGATDTQYF
>TRBV9|-|TRBJ2-1|once
CASSLGNEQFF
>TRBV28|-|TRBJ2-1|-
CACGGDHNEQFF
>TRBV6-5|TRBD1|TRBJ2-1|-
CASSYSGQGFGEQFF
>TRBV18|-|TRBJ1-1|-
CASSPLRSEAFF
>TRBV12-3/TRBV12-4|-|TRBJ1-1|-
CASSFGYTEAFF
>TRBV4-1|-|TRBJ2-3|-
CASSQDQGYIGGTQYF
>TRBV2|TRBD2|TRBJ2-7|-
CAPGGAGGLYEQYF
>TRBV9|TRBD1|TRBJ2-1|-
CASSVGQGNEQFF
>TRBV10-1|TRBD1|TRBJ1-2|-
CASSSGTETYGYTF
>TRBV10-3|TRBD1|TRBJ2-1|-
CAISSDRGTYNEQFF
>TRBV5-1|TRBD2|TRBJ2-3|-
CASSSPSGGAHTQYF
>TRBV7-8|-|TRBJ1-4|-
CASSFTGPNEKLFF
>TRBV5-1|-|TRBJ1-1|-
CASSLLGNTEAFF
>TRBV29-1|TRBD1|TRBJ2-1|many
CSVGQGAGNEQFF
>TRBV7-9|-|TRBJ2-2|-
CASSSSGELFF
>TRBV11-2|-|TRBJ1-2|-
CASSFSRDSNYGYTF